The source of this TCR beta chain is a study of monozygotic twins with cystic fibrosis. Study-wide points: Nucleotide-identical clonotype sharing was significantly higher within monozygotic CF twin pairs than between unrelated CF individuals.

V trimming: 5 bases; J trimming: 1 base; junction bases outside the gene matches: 10. This CDR3 is built from 16 residues. In germline, CDR1 is SGHVS, CDR2 FNYEAQ. TCRdb keeps only in-frame clones here, not all; method: immunoSEQ multiplex PCR. The sample shows about 7,500 clones, 94% of them seen only once. In regard to this clone: Its target is unknown.

V is TRBV7-6 and J is TRBJ1-1; TRBD1 matches 7 bases. The source of this sequence is a boy aged 2 to 9 with cystic fibrosis. The source material was blood. The CDR3 bases are TGTGCCAGCAGCCCCCGGGACAGTATAGCGAACACTGAAGCTTTCTTT. As protein: CASSPRDSIANTEAFF. The variable domain in full, with the rest retrieved from reference TRBV7-6 and TRBJ1-1, is GAGVSQSPRYKVTKRGQDVALRCDPISGHVSLYWYRQALGQGPEFLTYFNYEAQQDKSGLPNDRFSAERPEGSISTLTIQRTEQRDSAMYRCASSPRDSIANTEAFFGQGTRLTVV.